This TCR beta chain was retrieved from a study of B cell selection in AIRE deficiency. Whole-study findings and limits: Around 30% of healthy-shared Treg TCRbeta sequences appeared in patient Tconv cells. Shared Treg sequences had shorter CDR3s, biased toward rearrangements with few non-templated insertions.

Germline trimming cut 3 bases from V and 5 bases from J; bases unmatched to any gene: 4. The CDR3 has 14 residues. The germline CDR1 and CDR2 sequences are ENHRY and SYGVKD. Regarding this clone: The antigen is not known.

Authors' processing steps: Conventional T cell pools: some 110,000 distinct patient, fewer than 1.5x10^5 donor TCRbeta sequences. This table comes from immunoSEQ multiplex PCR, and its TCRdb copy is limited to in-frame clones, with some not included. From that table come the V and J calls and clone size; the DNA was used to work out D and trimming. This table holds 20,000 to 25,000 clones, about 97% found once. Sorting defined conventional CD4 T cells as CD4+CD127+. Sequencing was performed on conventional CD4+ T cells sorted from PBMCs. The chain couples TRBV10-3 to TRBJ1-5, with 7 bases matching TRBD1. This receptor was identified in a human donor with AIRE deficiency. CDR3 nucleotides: TGTGCCATCAGTGACCGACAGGGAGATCAGCCCCAGCATTTT. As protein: CAISDRQGDQPQHF.